The clone carrying this T cell receptor beta chain was picked up a small number of times. The time point: sample taken at primary tumor resection. The input material, whole RNA from tumor, nontumor lung or frozen PBMC, was sequenced unsorted. The presence of a unique molecular identifier marked each TCR cDNA molecule. TCRdb ran MiXCR on the 5' RACE reads and lists one entry per CDR3 protein. The sample gives around 89,000 distinct CDR3 sequences, 12% of which show up once; about two fifths is in the top ten. The sample is drawn from a study of spatial heterogeneity in lung cancer. As for the study in general: Detection consistently yielded more beta chains than alpha chains. In the raw reads, each unique TCR and UMI combination was present more than ten times on average.

This CDR3 comprises 14 residues. Germline CDR1 and CDR2: KGHSH and LQKENI. V was trimmed by 3 bases and J by 3 bases, leaving 8 bases between them. The clonotype was recovered from a male donor with early-stage non-small cell lung cancer. This sequence joins TRBV18 and TRBJ2-2; D is unclear. The source was PBMCs, collected at surgery. For the CDR3, the DNA is TGTGCCAGCTCACCGCTTAAGGACACCGGGGAGCTGTTTTTT. Protein sequence: CASSPLKDTGELFF.